The subject of this entry is one TCR beta chain. Its antigen is not known. This CDR3 has 13 amino acids. CDR1 is MNHNY and CDR2 is SVGAGI in the germline V gene (reference sequence). V lost 7 bases, J lost 7 bases, and 14 bases lay in between. PCR was performed using 60 Vbeta and 13 Jbeta primers. TCRdb keeps only in-frame clones here, not all; method: immunoSEQ multiplex PCR. The data contain around 100,000 clones, approximately 73% of them singletons. The sample comes from a study of cytomegalovirus exposure and HLA in healthy donors. Overall study results and limits: What a later analysis reportedly showed was that an Asian-associated ancestry cluster had fewer N-insertions than the 666-donor mean. Accounts indicate the classifier identified cytomegalovirus status with strong specificity and sensitivity.

The sample taken for sequencing was PBMCs. The TCR originated in a woman younger than 35 in good health and CMV-seropositive. The chain has TRBV6-6 and TRBJ2-1; a possible D gene is TRBD2 (6 bases). In nucleotides, the CDR3 is TGTGCCAGCACCCCCGGGACTCTTAATGAGCAGTTCTTC. Translated: CASTPGTLNEQFF.